Sequencing of this TCR beta chain was carried out in a study of T cells in Graves' hyperthyroidism and ophthalmopathy. Overall study results and limits: For ophthalmopathy, model prediction preceded onset by a median about 6 months.

Criteria for exclusion of patients were uncontrolled infection, other autoimmune disease, pregnancy or lactation. This clonotype was detected ten times or more. Its target is not known. This CDR3 comprises 15 residues. V gave up 6 bases and J gave up 3 bases; unmatched junction bases: 11. Per germline, CDR1 SGHVS and CDR2 FNYEAQ. TCR beta CDR3 regions were amplified from RNA transcripts. First-round RT-PCR with HTBI primers amplified the TCR CDR3 region. Each CDR3 protein gets one entry after TCRdb re-called the multiplex PCR reads with MiXCR. The sample holds hundreds of thousands of distinct CDR3 sequences, about 18% seen once.

The source is a woman aged 18-30 years with Graves' hyperthyroidism. The chain uses TRBV7-6 and TRBJ2-7; 7 bases are shared with TRBD2. Sequenced material: blood. The CDR3 DNA reads TGTGCCAGCAGTTTCCGGGCTAGCGGAAGCTACGAGCAGTACTTC. Translating gives CASSFRASGSYEQYF. Full variable domain (missing parts from reference TRBV7-6 and TRBJ2-7): GAGVSQSPRYKVTKRGQDVALRCDPISGHVSLYWYRQALGQGPEFLTYFNYEAQQDKSGLPNDRFSAERPEGSISTLTIQRTEQRDSAMYRCASSFRASGSYEQYFGPGTRLTVT.